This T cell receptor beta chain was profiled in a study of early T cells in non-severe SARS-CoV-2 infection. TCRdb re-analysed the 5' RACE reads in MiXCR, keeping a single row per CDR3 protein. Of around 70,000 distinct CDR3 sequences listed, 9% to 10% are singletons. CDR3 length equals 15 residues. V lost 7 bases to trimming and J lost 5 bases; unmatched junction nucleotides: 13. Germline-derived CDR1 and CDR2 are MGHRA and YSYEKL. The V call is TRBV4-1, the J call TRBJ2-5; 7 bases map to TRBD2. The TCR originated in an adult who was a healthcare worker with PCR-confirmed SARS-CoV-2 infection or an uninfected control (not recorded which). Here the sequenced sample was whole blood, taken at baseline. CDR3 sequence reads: CASTRDASGGETQYF. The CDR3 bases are TGCGCCAGCACCAGAGACGCTAGCGGAGGGGAGACCCAGTACTTC.